This TCR beta chain was sequenced in a study of radiotherapy plus CTLA-4 blockade in lung cancer. This CDR3 is built from 14 residues. Germline V gives CDR1 SNHLY, CDR2 FYNNEI. Trimming removed 6 bases from V and 9 bases from J; junction bases left unmatched: 5. Sequenced by immunoSEQ multiplex PCR; TCRdb stores in-frame clones only, minus some. The sample holds some 60,000 clones, approximately 76% seen once. The V call is TRBV2, the J call TRBJ1-6; TRBD1 matches at 10 bases. The sequence was collected from a human donor with non-small cell lung cancer who had a complete response to radiotherapy plus ipilimumab. Material: peripheral blood, obtained from a patient treated with radiotherapy plus ipilimumab. CDR3 protein: CASSLGQGISPLHF. In DNA, the CDR3 is TGTGCCAGCAGCCTGGGACAGGGGATTTCACCCCTCCACTTT.